The 16 T cell receptor beta chains below come from one sample, sequenced in a study of a mutant IDH1 vaccine in newly diagnosed glioma. Regarding time point: week 47, end of study. Topical imiquimod accompanied each vaccine dose, which consisted of 300 ug of mutant IDH1 20-mer peptide. Their cognate antigens are unknown. Sequencing was performed with immunoSEQ multiplex PCR; in TCRdb, only in-frame clones are kept and a portion is missing. Here the sample spans some 57,000 clones, approximately 80% being singletons. The sequences come from PBMCs, collected from a glioma patient whose treatment included an IDH1 peptide vaccine. These receptors were taken from a woman aged 35 to 49 with glioma. Some clones in this sample may be carry-over from other donors' samples.

The J gene is TRBJ1-6, the V gene TRBV2; D gene ambiguous. Germline CDR1 SNHLY, CDR2 FYNNEI. V was clipped by 4 bases and J by 5 bases, with 9 bases between them. The CDR3 sequence is 14 residues long. DNA of the CDR3: TGTGCCAGCAGTGCCCAGATCGATAATTCACCCCTCCACTTT. Amino acids: CASSAQIDNSPLHF.

This clone was observed a few times. V usage is TRBV2 and J usage is TRBJ1-1, with D tentatively TRBD1 (5 bases). The CDR3 runs to 14 residues. Trimming took 9 bases from V and 4 from J, leaving 18 bases between them. Germline loops: CDR1 SNHLY, CDR2 FYNNEI. The CDR3 DNA follows: TGTGCCAGAGGGAGGGATCATGGGGGCACTGAAGCTTTCTTT. It translates to CARGRDHGGTEAFF.

This clone was observed a handful of times. The rearrangement uses TRBV5-1 and TRBJ1-1; possibly TRBD1 for D (5 bases). Trimming pared 0 bases from V and 1 base from J, leaving 7 bases between. This CDR3 is built from 14 residues. Germline values: CDR1 SGHRS, CDR2 YFSETQ. CDR3 region: CASSLAGSNTEAFF. Written as DNA, the CDR3 is TGCGCCAGCAGCTTGGCAGGGTCGAACACTGAAGCTTTCTTT.

The rearrangement uses TRBV6-5 and TRBJ2-7, with a possible D match to TRBD1 (6 bases). Trimming stripped 6 bases from V and 2 bases from J, with 14 bases between. The CDR3 loop spans 14 amino acids. In germline, CDR1 is MNHEY, CDR2 SVGAGI. CDR3: CASSPLTGTYEQYF. In nucleotides, the CDR3 is TGTGCCAGCAGCCCTCTGACAGGAACCTACGAGCAGTACTTC.

This clone has only a few counts. The V call is TRBV19, the J call TRBJ2-5, with TRBD2 matching over 8 bases. The CDR3 has 14 amino acids. The germline V gene encodes CDR1 LNHDA and CDR2 SQIVND (reference sequence). The junction had 6 bases not matched to a gene; V was cut back by 6 bases and J by 3 bases. The CDR3 sequence: CASRGRGEEETQYF. In DNA, the CDR3 is TGTGCCAGTAGAGGGCGGGGGGAAGAAGAGACCCAGTACTTC. Full variable domain (missing parts from reference TRBV19 and TRBJ2-5): DGGITQSPKYLFRKEGQNVTLSCEQNLNHDAMYWYRQDPGQGLRLIYYSQIVNDFQKGDIAEGYSVSREKKESFPLTVTSAQKNPTAFYLCASRGRGEEETQYFGPGTRLLVL.

The rearrangement uses TRBV1 and TRBJ2-7; TRBD2, the table's D call, was not compared with the DNA. TRBV1 is tagged as a pseudogene. CDR3 size: 20 residues. The CDR3 region is CTSSQETGGSLRLSSYEQYF. DNA of the CDR3: TGCACCAGCAGCCAAGAAACGGGGGGATCCCTCCGCCTTAGCTCCTACGAGCAGTACTTC.

Notes on this clone: At one end, the junction sequence differs from germline, possibly due to a read error. V gene TRBV30 combines with J gene TRBJ2-7; perhaps TRBD2 as D (6 bases). The end of the DNA aligns better with TRBJ2-1, so the J call may be wrong. The germline V gene has CDR1 GTSNPN and CDR2 SVGIG (reference sequence). The CDR3 runs to 11 residues. The CDR3 sequence: CAWRVGGLQFF. Written as DNA, the CDR3 is TGTGCCTGGCGTGTCGGCGGACTACAGTTCTTC.

The J gene is TRBJ1-1, the V gene TRBV30, with no clear D. V lost 3 bases and J lost 0, with 8 bases in between. This CDR3 has 13 residues. Germline V CDR1 and CDR2: GTSNPN, SVGIG (reference sequence). The CDR3 DNA reads TGTGCCTGGAGACTATTATTGAACACTGAAGCTTTCTTT. Residues: CAWRLLLNTEAFF.

The rearrangement joins TRBV2 to TRBJ1-2; possibly TRBD1 for D (5 bases). Per the germline V gene, CDR1 is SNHLY and CDR2 is FYNNEI. V gave up 10 bases and J gave up 5 bases, with 11 bases separating them. CDR3 length: 11 residues. The CDR3 protein is CATQDSYGYTF. The CDR3 DNA follows: TGTGCCACCCAAGACAGTTATGGCTACACCTTC.

V is TRBV10-1 and J is TRBJ2-2, with 12 bases aligning to TRBD2. Trimming cost V 5 bases and J 4 bases; bases outside gene matches: 5. This CDR3 contains 16 residues. Germline-derived CDR1 and CDR2 are WNHNN and SYGVQD (reference sequence). The CDR3 here is CASSQGLAGGTGELFF. DNA of the CDR3: TGCGCCAGCAGTCAGGGACTAGCGGGCGGCACCGGGGAGCTGTTTTTT.

The chain carries TRBV4-1 and TRBJ2-1; D gene unclear. The germline V and J ends were trimmed by 0 bases and 7 bases, with 13 bases remaining between them. The CDR3 sequence is 15 residues long. Germline loops: CDR1 MGHRA, CDR2 YSYEKL. The CDR3 DNA reads TGCGCCAGCAGCCAAGATACGACATGGCCAAATGAGCAGTTCTTC. Protein sequence: CASSQDTTWPNEQFF.

A single count supports this clone. The rearrangement uses TRBV6-5 and TRBJ1-5; D gene ambiguous. Per the germline V gene, CDR1 is MNHEY and CDR2 is SVGAGI. V gave up 5 bases and J gave up 0 bases, with 8 bases separating them. CDR3 length equals 14 residues. The CDR3 nucleotides are TGTGCCAGCAGTGCAGATTATAGCAATCAGCCCCAGCATTTT. It encodes CASSADYSNQPQHF.

As to this clone: A junction end diverges from the germline sequence, so it may reflect a read error. At the DNA level, this CDR3 is encoded by other sequences in the same sample as well. V is TRBV25-1 and J is TRBJ1-1; D remains ambiguous. Germline V gene sequence: CDR1 MGHDK, CDR2 SYGVNS. CDR3 length equals 11 residues. This chain's CDR3 is CASSENTEAFF. CDR3 nucleotide sequence: TGTGCCAGTAGTGAGAACACTGAAGCTTTCTTT.

This chain uses TRBV6-4 with TRBJ2-3; tentatively, D is TRBD1 or TRBD2 (5 bases each). The CDR3 has 14 residues. V shed 4 bases and J shed 0 bases, with 8 bases lying between them. Germline CDR1 reads MRHNA; CDR2 reads SNTAGT. CDR3 bases: TGTGCCAGCAGTGCGGGGCGGAGCACAGATACGCAGTATTTT. This sequence encodes CASSAGRSTDTQYF.

The rearrangement links TRBV18 to TRBJ2-6, with D perhaps TRBD1 (6 bases). This CDR3 has 15 amino acids. Between the trimmed V and J ends, which lost 6 bases and 2 bases, there was a span of 11 bases. CDR1 KGHSH and CDR2 LQKENI come from the germline V gene. The chain's CDR3 is CASSPTGTGANVLTF. The CDR3 bases are TGTGCCAGCTCTCCAACAGGGACTGGGGCCAACGTCCTGACTTTC.

The chain combines TRBV5-1 with TRBJ2-1; 9 bases are a match to TRBD1. This CDR3 spans 16 amino acids. Germline assignment: CDR1 SGHRS and CDR2 YFSETQ. The V and J ends lost 4 bases and 4 bases, in that order; junction bases with no gene match: 9. The DNA for the CDR3 is TGCGCCAGCAGCCACGGACAGGGGACCCTTTACAATGAGCAGTTCTTC. Translation: CASSHGQGTLYNEQFF.